These T cell receptor beta chains were read from a single sample in a study of cytomegalovirus exposure and HLA in healthy donors. The data were produced by immunoSEQ multiplex PCR, yet TCRdb's version contains in-frame clones alone and is incomplete. The table lists more than 95,000 clones, 60% to 85% of them singletons. Sequenced sample: PBMCs. Receptor source: a man aged 50 or older in good health and CMV-seropositive. The CDR3 runs from the conserved cysteine through the conserved F or W. The D gene is left open where the match is weak. Some rows mark clone size as missing; the rest say once, few, many or name a class of expanded clone.

j_call	d_call	clone_size	v_call	cdr3_nt	cdr3_aa
TRBJ1-2	TRBD1	-	TRBV7-2	TGTGCCAGCAGCCCAGGGGGACAGGGGAAATATGGCTACACCTTC	CASSPGGQGKYGYTF
TRBJ2-7	-	-	TRBV7-7	TGTGCCAGCAGCTTAGGCTCTATGGCAGGGGGGAACGAGCAGTACTTC	CASSLGSMAGGNEQYF
TRBJ1-5	-	-	TRBV19	TGTGCCAGTAGTATAGGGGGGCGCGGGTGGAGCAATCAGCCCCAGCATTTT	CASSIGGRGWSNQPQHF
TRBJ1-2	-	-	TRBV19	TGTGCCAGTAGTATGGATTTGGGCAACTATGGCTACACCTTC	CASSMDLGNYGYTF
TRBJ2-5	-	-	TRBV11-3	TGTGCCAGCAGCTTAAAATTCGGACAACAAGAGACCCAGTACTTC	CASSLKFGQQETQYF
TRBJ2-2	-	-	TRBV27	TGTGCCAGCAGCCCGGTTTCGGGGACAAACACCGGGGAGCTGTTTTTT	CASSPVSGTNTGELFF
TRBJ1-1	-	-	TRBV5-4	TGTGCCAGCAGCTTAGGAGGGTATTCTGAAGCTTTCTTT	CASSLGGYSEAFF
TRBJ1-1	-	-	TRBV30	TGTGCCTGGGAAAGGGGGGGATCAGCTTTCTTT	CAWERGGSAFF
TRBJ1-4	-	-	TRBV25-1	TGTGCCAGCGGAGCGCATGATGCTAATGAAAAACTGTTTTTT	CASGAHDANEKLFF
TRBJ2-3	-	-	TRBV19	TGTGCCAGTAGTATACAGGGGTCCACAGATACGCAGTATTTT	CASSIQGSTDTQYF
TRBJ1-2	-	-	TRBV5-8	TGTGCCAGCAGCTGGGCGGGGCCCGTAAGCGGAGTCCATGGCTACACCTTC	CASSWAGPVSGVHGYTF
TRBJ1-2	TRBD1	-	TRBV18	TGTGCCAGCTCGCCAGGGACAGGGCCTTCTGGCTACACCTTC	CASSPGTGPSGYTF
TRBJ2-2	-	-	TRBV7-2	TGTGCCAGCAGCTTACGTCTGATTAGCGGAAACACCGGGGAGCTGTTTTTT	CASSLRLISGNTGELFF
TRBJ2-2	-	-	TRBV15	TGTGCCACCAGCTGGGGTCCCGGGGGGCGGGGTAACACCGGGGAGCTGTTTTTT	CATSWGPGGRGNTGELFF
TRBJ2-1	TRBD2	-	TRBV5-4	TGTGCCAGCAGCTTGGCCACTAGCGGGAGCGGAGGTGAGCAGTTCTTC	CASSLATSGSGGEQFF
TRBJ2-3	-	once	TRBV6-5	TGTGCCAGCAGCCCGGGACTTAACACAGATACGCAGTATTTT	CASSPGLNTDTQYF
TRBJ1-2	-	once	TRBV28	TGTGCCAGCAGGCCCCCCCAGGGCGGCTATGGCTACACCTTC	CASRPPQGGYGYTF
TRBJ1-1	TRBD1	-	TRBV28	TGTGCCAGCGGACAGGAGAACACTGAAGCTTTCTTT	CASGQENTEAFF
TRBJ1-1	-	-	TRBV21-1	TGTGCCAGCAGCTTTACGGACTTCGGGGCTTTCTTT	CASSFTDFGAFF
TRBJ1-2	TRBD1	-	TRBV6-5	TGTGCCAGCAGTTCTACCTCCGGGACAGACGATGGCTACACCTTC	CASSSTSGTDDGYTF
TRBJ2-1	-	-	TRBV19	TGTGCCAGCCGGGTGGGGGACTTGAGCTCCTACAATGAGCAGTTCTTC	CASRVGDLSSYNEQFF
TRBJ2-1	-	few	TRBV7-2	TGTGCCAGCAGCTTATATACTAGGTGGGATGAGCAGTTCTTC	CASSLYTRWDEQFF
TRBJ2-7	TRBD1	-	TRBV6-5	TGTGCCAGCAGCCAGGGACAGGGGGGGCTCGAGCAGTACTTC	CASSQGQGGLEQYF
TRBJ2-1	-	-	TRBV9	TGTGCCAGCAGCGTAGGGCTAGTTCCGGGCAATGAGCAGTTCTTC	CASSVGLVPGNEQFF
TRBJ1-1	-	-	TRBV19	TGTGCCAGTAGCGGAGGGGCACGTATCGAAGCTTTCTTT	CASSGGARIEAFF
TRBJ1-4	-	-	TRBV19	TGTGCCAGTAGTATTTCAGGAAATGAAAAACTGTTTTTT	CASSISGNEKLFF
TRBJ1-1	-	-	TRBV25-1	TGTGCCAGCAGTGGGATTGGGGGCTCGGGCACTGAAGCTTTCTTT	CASSGIGGSGTEAFF
TRBJ2-3	-	-	TRBV10-3	TGTGCCATCAGTGAGGGGGCGGGGCCAGGGAACACAGATACGCAGTATTTT	CAISEGAGPGNTDTQYF